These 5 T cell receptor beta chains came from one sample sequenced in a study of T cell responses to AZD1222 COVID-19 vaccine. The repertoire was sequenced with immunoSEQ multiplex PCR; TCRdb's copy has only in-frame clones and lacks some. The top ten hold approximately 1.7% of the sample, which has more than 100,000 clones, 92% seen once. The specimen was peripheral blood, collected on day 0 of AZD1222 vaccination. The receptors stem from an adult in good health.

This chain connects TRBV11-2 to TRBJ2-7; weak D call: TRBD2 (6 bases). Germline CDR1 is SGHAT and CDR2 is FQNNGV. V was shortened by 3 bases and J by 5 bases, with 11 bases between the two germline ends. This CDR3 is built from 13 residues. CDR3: CASSFTGEDEQYV. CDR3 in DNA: TGTGCCAGCAGCTTCACGGGAGAAGACGAGCAGTACGTC.

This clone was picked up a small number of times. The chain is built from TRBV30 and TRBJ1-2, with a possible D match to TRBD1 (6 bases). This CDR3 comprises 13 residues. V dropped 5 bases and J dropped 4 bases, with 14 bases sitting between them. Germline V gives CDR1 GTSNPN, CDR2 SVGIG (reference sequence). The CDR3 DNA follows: TGTGCCTGGCGCGGGGGCAGAAGCTATGGCTACACCTTC. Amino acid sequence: CAWRGGRSYGYTF.

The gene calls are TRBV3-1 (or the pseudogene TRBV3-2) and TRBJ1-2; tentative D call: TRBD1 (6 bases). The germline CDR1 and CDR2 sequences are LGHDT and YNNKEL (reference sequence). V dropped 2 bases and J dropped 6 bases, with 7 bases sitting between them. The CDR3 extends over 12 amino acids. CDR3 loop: CASSQRQDGYTF. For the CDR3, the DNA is TGTGCCAGCAGCCAAAGACAGGATGGCTACACCTTC.

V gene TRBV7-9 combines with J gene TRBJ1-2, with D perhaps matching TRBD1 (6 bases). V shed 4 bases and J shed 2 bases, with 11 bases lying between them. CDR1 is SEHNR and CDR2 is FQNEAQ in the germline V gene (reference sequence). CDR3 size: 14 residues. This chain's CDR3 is CASSSRQGNYGYTF. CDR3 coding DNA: TGTGCCAGCAGCTCCCGCCAGGGGAACTATGGCTACACCTTC.

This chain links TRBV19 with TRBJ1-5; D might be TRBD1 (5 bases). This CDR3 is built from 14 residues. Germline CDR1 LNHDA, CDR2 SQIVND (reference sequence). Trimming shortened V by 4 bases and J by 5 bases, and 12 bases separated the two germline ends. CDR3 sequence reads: CASSRSMGDQPQHF. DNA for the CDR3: TGTGCCAGTAGTAGATCGATGGGGGATCAGCCCCAGCATTTT. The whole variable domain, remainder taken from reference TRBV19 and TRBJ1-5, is DGGITQSPKYLFRKEGQNVTLSCEQNLNHDAMYWYRQDPGQGLRLIYYSQIVNDFQKGDIAEGYSVSREKKESFPLTVTSAQKNPTAFYLCASSRSMGDQPQHFGDGTRLSIL.